Following are 24 T cell receptor beta chains from one sample sequenced in a study of STAT3 mutations in large granular lymphocyte leukemia. Clones were read by immunoSEQ multiplex PCR, and TCRdb kept only the in-frame ones, dropping some. The data hold about 7,800 clones, with roughly 91% observed a single time. General study points: In T-cell large granular lymphocyte leukemia, about half of patients showed multiple immunodominant subclonotypes.

No antigens are known for them. The source material was peripheral blood mononuclear cells. The source of these receptors is a man in his fifties or sixties with T-cell large granular lymphocyte leukemia. Some clones in this sample may be carry-over from other donors' samples.

The chain joins TRBV7-3 to TRBJ2-2; D gene uncertain. The CDR3 totals 13 residues. With 8 bases removed from V and 2 bases from J, the gap between germline ends came to 9 bases. Germline V CDR1 and CDR2: SGHTA, FQGTGA. The CDR3 DNA reads TGTGCCAGCGGTGGCGGAAACACCGGGGAGCTGTTTTTT. As protein: CASGGGNTGELFF.

The chain is built from TRBV4-2 and TRBJ2-7, with 10 nucleotides matching TRBD1. V lost 4 bases, J lost 2 bases, and 5 bases stayed unmatched. CDR1 and CDR2 from the germline V gene are LGHNA and YNFKEQ. This CDR3 contains 15 residues. The CDR3 sequence: CASSPRDRGAYEQYF. CDR3 in DNA: TGTGCCAGCAGCCCCCGGGACAGGGGAGCCTACGAGCAGTACTTC.

The chain employs TRBV30 and TRBJ2-7; 7 nucleotides line up with TRBD1. CDR3 length equals 16 residues. Germline-derived CDR1 and CDR2 are GTSNPN and SVGIG (reference sequence). The V gene end was trimmed by 4 bases and the J gene end by 0 bases; junction bases not matched to a gene: 12. The CDR3 protein is CAWNRDSSFNSYEQYF. The CDR3 nucleotides are TGTGCCTGGAATCGGGACAGTTCCTTCAACTCCTACGAGCAGTACTTC.

This chain links TRBV5-4 with TRBJ1-1, with no clear D. Germline loops: CDR1 SGHNT, CDR2 YYREEE (reference sequence). V lost 10 bases to trimming and J lost 1 base, with 17 bases between them. The CDR3 extends over 14 amino acids. This chain's CDR3 is CASRTAGANTEAFF. CDR3 bases: TGTGCCTCAAGGACCGCTGGAGCGAACACTGAAGCTTTCTTT. Full variable domain (missing parts from reference TRBV5-4 and TRBJ1-1): ETGVTQSPTHLIKTRGQQVTLRCSSQSGHNTVSWYQQALGQGPQFIFQYYREEENGRGNFPPRFSGLQFPNYSSELNVNALELDDSALYLCASRTAGANTEAFFGQGTRLTVV.

V usage is TRBV4-3 and J usage is TRBJ1-1; D uncertain. In germline, CDR1 is LGHNA, CDR2 YSLEER. With 1 base removed from V and 0 bases from J, the gap between germline ends came to 9 bases. CDR3 length equals 15 residues. In DNA form, the CDR3 reads TGCGCCAGCAGCCAAGCGGCAGGAGTGAACACTGAAGCTTTCTTT. This codes for CASSQAAGVNTEAFF.

The gene calls are TRBV5-1 and TRBJ1-6; weak D call: TRBD1 (5 bases). CDR1 and CDR2 from the germline V gene are SGHRS and YFSETQ. The CDR3 has 14 residues. V was cut by 4 bases and J by 8 bases, with 13 bases left in between. The CDR3 spells CASSPGPEDSPLHF. CDR3 DNA: TGCGCCAGCAGCCCGGGACCGGAGGATTCACCCCTCCACTTT.

The V gene is TRBV13, the J gene TRBJ1-5; D is unresolved. Trimming pared 0 bases from V and 6 bases from J, leaving 6 bases between. CDR3 length: 13 amino acids. The germline CDR1 and CDR2 sequences are PRHDT and FYEKMQ (reference sequence). DNA of the CDR3: TGTGCCAGCAGCTTAGGATGGGGTCAGCCCCAGCATTTT. Translation gives CASSLGWGQPQHF.

The chain uses TRBV4-1 and TRBJ1-5; 7 nucleotides align to TRBD1. Trimming took 0 bases from V and 5 from J; bases not matched to a gene: 4. Germline V lookup: CDR1 MGHRA, CDR2 YSYEKL. The CDR3 sequence is 15 residues long. CDR3 loop: CASSQDRQGDQPQHF. CDR3 bases: TGCGCCAGCAGCCAAGATCGACAGGGAGATCAGCCCCAGCATTTT.

This clone was counted a few times. The chain uses TRBV25-1 and TRBJ1-5; D possibly corresponds to TRBD1 (5 bases). Trimming left V 6 bases short and J 10 bases short, with 13 bases between. Germline V gene data show CDR1 as MGHDK and CDR2 as SYGVNS. The CDR3 runs 12 residues. The CDR3 coding sequence is TGTGCCAGCAGCCCGGGGGAGGGACCCCAGCATTTT. Its protein is CASSPGEGPQHF.

The chain couples TRBV7-3 to TRBJ1-1, with D uncertain. V was cut by 5 bases and J by 4 bases, with 11 bases left in between. Germline CDR1 is SGHTA and CDR2 is FQGTGA. This CDR3 has 13 residues. CDR3 loop: CASSNSPGTEAFF. The CDR3 nucleotides are TGTGCCAGCAGCAATTCCCCGGGCACTGAAGCTTTCTTT.

The chain couples TRBV5-4 to TRBJ1-6; tentative D call: TRBD1 (5 bases). This CDR3 has 14 residues. V lost 2 bases, J lost 8 bases, and 11 bases lay in between. Germline CDR1 reads SGHNT; CDR2 reads YYREEE (reference sequence). The CDR3 bases are TGTGCCAGCAGCTTAGTGGTAGGGGATTCACCCCTCCACTTT. Its translation is CASSLVVGDSPLHF.

The genes are TRBV19 and TRBJ2-7; D may be TRBD1 (5 bases). The CDR3 loop spans 13 amino acids. V lost 5 bases and J lost 5, with 13 bases in between. Per germline, CDR1 LNHDA and CDR2 SQIVND (reference sequence). The CDR3 here is CASSSHGADEQYF. DNA of the CDR3: TGTGCCAGTAGTTCCCATGGGGCCGACGAGCAGTACTTC.

This chain uses TRBV6-5 with TRBJ1-6; D gene uncertain. CDR1 is MNHEY and CDR2 is SVGAGI in the germline V gene. This CDR3 has 13 residues. Deletions cut 6 bases from V and 10 bases from J, with 13 bases between. This CDR3 is CASSSRVESPLHF. In DNA form, the CDR3 reads TGTGCCAGCAGCTCCCGAGTAGAGTCACCCCTCCACTTT.

The chain joins TRBV14 to TRBJ2-1; 7 bases map to TRBD1. V was pared by 3 bases and J by 2 bases, with 4 bases of the junction left unmatched. The CDR3 extends over 15 amino acids. From germline, CDR1 is SGHDN and CDR2 FVKESK. CDR3 region: CASSHRQGTYNEQFF. The CDR3 nucleotides read TGTGCCAGCAGCCACCGACAGGGAACCTACAATGAGCAGTTCTTC.

This clone was seen a handful of times. The chain has TRBV7-9 and TRBJ2-5; D ambiguous. V lost 1 base, J lost 1 base, and 7 bases lay in between. Germline V CDR1 and CDR2: SEHNR, FQNEAQ (reference sequence). CDR3 length: 14 amino acids. The DNA of the CDR3 is TGTGCCAGCAGCTTAGTTGGCGCCCAAGAGACCCAGTACTTC. As protein: CASSLVGAQETQYF. Supplemented by reference TRBV7-9 and TRBJ2-5, the full variable domain reads DTGVSQNPRHKITKRGQNVTFRCDPISEHNRLYWYRQTLGQGPEFLTYFQNEAQLEKSRLLSDRFSAERPKGSFSTLEIQRTEQGDSAMYLCASSLVGAQETQYFGPGTRLLVL.

This chain uses TRBV6-4 with TRBJ2-2; D unclear. The CDR3 has 13 residues. The germline gives CDR1 MRHNA, CDR2 SNTAGT. The V and J ends lost 2 bases and 3 bases respectively, with 4 bases between them. The DNA for the CDR3 is TGTGCCAGCAGTGACAGGGACACCGGGGAGCTGTTTTTT. This codes for CASSDRDTGELFF.

V gene TRBV27 combines with J gene TRBJ2-7, with 11 bases identical to TRBD1. V was pared by 5 bases and J by 3 bases, with 3 bases of the junction left unmatched. Germline V gene data show CDR1 as MNHEY and CDR2 as SMNVEV (reference sequence). The length of the CDR3 is 14 residues. The CDR3 DNA follows: TGTGCCAGCAGTCGGGACAGGGGGTTCTACGAGCAGTACTTC. It specifies CASSRDRGFYEQYF.

This chain uses TRBV27 with TRBJ2-1, with 7 positions matching TRBD1. V shed 7 bases and J 8 bases; nucleotides not matched to a gene: 8. Per germline, CDR1 MNHEY and CDR2 SMNVEV (reference sequence). The CDR3 totals 13 residues. The CDR3, as DNA: TGTGCCAGCAATGCGAGAGACAGGGATGAGCAGTTCTTC. The encoded protein is CASNARDRDEQFF.

The J gene is TRBJ1-1, the V gene TRBV9, with no clear D. This CDR3 region has 16 residues. V lost 0 bases and J lost 2, with 14 bases in between. Per the germline V gene, CDR1 is SGDLS and CDR2 is YYNGEE. The CDR3 nucleotides read TGTGCCAGCAGCGTAGATGTAGGCCTGGGAAACACTGAAGCTTTCTTT. It is translated as CASSVDVGLGNTEAFF. The complete variable domain, with remaining parts taken from reference TRBV9 and TRBJ1-1, reads DSGVTQTPKHLITATGQRVTLRCSPRSGDLSVYWYQQSLDQGLQFLIQYYNGEERAKGNILERFSAQQFPDLHSELNLSSLELGDSALYFCASSVDVGLGNTEAFFGQGTRLTVV.

The J gene is TRBJ2-7, the V gene TRBV28; 9 nucleotides match TRBD2. V shed 7 bases and J 2 bases; nucleotides not matched to a gene: 6. Germline V gives CDR1 MDHEN, CDR2 SYDVKM. The CDR3 consists of 14 residues. The chain's CDR3 is CASKTSGPTYEQYF. As DNA, the CDR3 is TGTGCCAGCAAGACTAGCGGACCAACCTACGAGCAGTACTTC. Using reference TRBV28 and TRBJ2-7 for the parts outside the CDR3, the full variable domain is DVKVTQSSRYLVKRTGEKVFLECVQDMDHENMFWYRQDPGLGLRLIYFSYDVKMKEKGDIPEGYSVSREKKERFSLILESASTNQTSMYLCASKTSGPTYEQYFGPGTRLTVT.

The rearrangement uses TRBV6-5 and TRBJ1-2, with no clear D. The CDR3 has 12 residues. V dropped 5 bases and J dropped 4 bases, with 8 bases sitting between them. Germline CDR1 and CDR2: MNHEY and SVGAGI. This CDR3 is CASSTTAYGYTF. CDR3 coding DNA: TGTGCCAGCAGTACAACAGCCTATGGCTACACCTTC.

The rearrangement links TRBV10-3 to TRBJ2-7, with 7 bases matching TRBD1. The CDR3 is 12 amino acids. The V gene's germline CDR1 is ENHRY and CDR2 SYGVKD. The junction had 2 bases not matched to a gene; V was cut back by 4 bases and J by 5 bases. The CDR3: CAISVDRDEQYF. The CDR3 nucleotides are TGTGCCATCAGTGTTGACAGGGACGAGCAGTACTTC.

The V call is TRBV7-2, the J call TRBJ1-5; 7 bases match TRBD1. The CDR3 spans 16 residues. Germline values: CDR1 SGHTA, CDR2 FQGNSA. The trim removed 5 bases at V and 0 bases at J, leaving 7 bases unmatched. The CDR3 nucleotides read TGTGCCAGCAGCCCTAGACAGGGAATTAGCAATCAGCCCCAGCATTTT. Residues: CASSPRQGISNQPQHF. Supplemented by reference TRBV7-2 and TRBJ1-5, the full variable domain reads GAGVSQSPSNKVTEKGKDVELRCDPISGHTALYWYRQSLGQGLEFLIYFQGNSAPDKSGLPSDRFSAERTGGSVSTLTIQRTQQEDSAVYLCASSPRQGISNQPQHFGDGTRLSIL.

The CDR3 loop is CASSLKGAGANVLTF. DNA for the CDR3: TGTGCCAGCAGCTTAAAAGGGGCTGGGGCCAACGTCCTGACTTTC. The rearrangement links TRBV7-3 to TRBJ2-6, with a tentative D call TRBD1 (5 bases). CDR1 SGHTA and CDR2 FQGTGA come from the germline V gene. The V and J ends lost 1 base and 2 bases respectively, with 6 bases between them. The CDR3 is 15 amino acids.